The subject of this entry is one T cell receptor (beta chain). Antigen specificity is unknown. The data were obtained in a study of cytomegalovirus exposure and HLA in healthy donors. Study-level points and caveats: Reported performance of the classifier showed diagnosis of cytomegalovirus status with high specificity and sensitivity. Rarity held for most TCR sequences, but there were some public TCRs that occurred in many donors.

Libraries were prepared by immunoSEQ multiplex PCR; TCRdb keeps only in-frame clonotypes and omits some of them. The sample yields about 190,000 clones, 84% seen once. This CDR3 spans 14 amino acids. V was pared by 4 bases and J by 6 bases, with 8 bases of the junction left unmatched. Germline values: CDR1 SNHLY, CDR2 FYNNEI. This TCR came from a woman aged 18 to 35 in good health and CMV-seropositive. What was sequenced was PBMCs. The chain has TRBV2 and TRBJ1-2; 7 bases are shared with TRBD1. The CDR3 loop is CASSGLQGVDGYTF. The DNA of the CDR3 is TGTGCCAGCAGTGGGTTGCAGGGGGTCGATGGCTACACCTTC.